Below are 21 T cell receptor beta chains sequenced from a single sample in a study of identical twins. One entry per CDR3 protein results from TCRdb running MiXCR on the 5' RACE reads. The sample holds 690,000 or so distinct CDR3 sequences; approximately 9% are singletons and the top ten take 0.98%. In addition, the sample was reused for a study of yellow fever vaccine responses in identical twins.

Source material: PBMCs. The receptors derive from a young woman in good health.

This clonotype was seen more than once but under ten times. The V call is TRBV5-1, the J call TRBJ2-7, with 13 positions matching TRBD2. The V segment lost 4 bases and the J segment 6 bases; nucleotides outside the gene matches: 7. This CDR3 region has 15 residues. Germline lookup yields CDR1 SGHRS and CDR2 YFSETQ. CDR3 in DNA: TGCGCCAGCAGCGAGGGACTAGCGGGGAAGATCGAGCAGTACTTC. The encoded protein is CASSEGLAGKIEQYF.

The chain uses TRBV2 and TRBJ2-7, with 11 bases lining up with TRBD1. In germline, CDR1 is SNHLY, CDR2 FYNNEI. With 11 bases clipped from V and 1 base from J, the junction kept 19 bases outside the gene matches. The CDR3 contains 18 residues. The CDR3 protein is CAFSPRGTGGSGSYEQYF. The CDR3 region has the DNA TGTGCCTTCAGTCCAAGGGGGACAGGGGGATCAGGGTCCTACGAGCAGTACTTC. Supplemented by reference TRBV2 and TRBJ2-7, the full variable domain reads EPEVTQTPSHQVTQMGQEVILRCVPISNHLYFYWYRQILGQKVEFLVSFYNNEISEKSEIFDDQFSVERPDGSNFTLKIRSTKLEDSAMYFCAFSPRGTGGSGSYEQYFGPGTRLTVT.

This clonotype was observed a handful of times. An end of the junction differs from the germline gene, which may be a read error. V usage is TRBV27 and J usage is TRBJ2-7, with D tentatively TRBD2 (5 bases). CDR1 and CDR2 from the germline V gene are MNHEY and SMNVEV (reference sequence). CDR3 length: 12 amino acids. Here the CDR3 DNA reads TGTGCCAGCAGTGCCCCGAACGGGGTTATCTCCTTC. It specifies CASSAPNGVISF.

This rearrangement joins TRBV20-1 to TRBJ1-4; TRBD1 agrees at 11 bases. With 0 bases clipped from V and 8 bases from J, the junction kept 2 bases outside the gene matches. The V gene's germline CDR1 is DFQATT and CDR2 SNEGSKA (reference sequence). The CDR3 contains 14 residues. CDR3 amino acids: CSARDGTGGEKLFF. The CDR3 nucleotides read TGCAGTGCTAGAGATGGGACAGGGGGGGAAAAACTGTTTTTT.

This clonotype was observed a few times. The chain couples TRBV6-6 to TRBJ2-5; D remains ambiguous. In germline, CDR1 is MNHNY, CDR2 SVGAGI (reference sequence). The CDR3 is 12 amino acids. Trimming cost V 6 bases and J 5 bases, with 10 bases left between them. CDR3 region: CASRSERETQYF. The CDR3 bases are TGTGCCAGCAGGTCTGAACGTGAGACCCAGTACTTC.

This clonotype was counted between two and nine times. The chain joins TRBV30 to TRBJ2-2; no definite D call. V lost 3 bases to trimming and J lost 3 bases, with 11 bases between them. The germline gives CDR1 GTSNPN, CDR2 SVGIG (reference sequence). The CDR3 consists of 14 residues. The CDR3 loop is CAWRRRRDTGELFF. The CDR3 coding sequence is TGTGCCTGGAGGAGGAGAAGAGACACCGGGGAGCTGTTTTTT.

At least ten counts were recorded for this clonotype. The chain carries TRBV20-1 and TRBJ2-1, with a weak D call TRBD2 (5 bases). Deletions cut 5 bases from V and 13 bases from J, with 18 bases between. The CDR3 has 12 residues. From germline, CDR1 is DFQATT and CDR2 SNEGSKA (reference sequence). CDR3 DNA sequence: TGCAGTGCTCAGAGAGGGAGTTTCGACCAGTTCTTC. Protein: CSAQRGSFDQFF.

This clonotype appeared a few times. The V and J genes are TRBV28 and TRBJ2-1; D perhaps matches TRBD2 (6 bases). The germline V gene encodes CDR1 MDHEN and CDR2 SYDVKM. The CDR3 covers 13 residues. Trimming cost V 6 bases and J 10 bases, with 16 bases left between them. The CDR3 loop is CASSPGGAREQFF. CDR3 sequence (DNA): TGTGCCAGCAGCCCCGGGGGAGCGAGGGAGCAGTTCTTC.

This clonotype was seen a few times. The chain couples TRBV10-3 to TRBJ2-7, with D unresolved. V shed 3 bases and J shed 0 bases, with 9 bases lying between them. This CDR3 is 14 amino acids long. In germline, CDR1 is ENHRY, CDR2 SYGVKD. CDR3 nucleotides: TGTGCCATCAGTGATGTCGATAGCTCCTACGAGCAGTACTTC. Its protein product is CAISDVDSSYEQYF.

The J gene is TRBJ2-5, the V gene TRBV27, with TRBD2 matching over 7 bases. Germline trimming cut 2 bases from V and 4 bases from J; bases unmatched to any gene: 7. Per germline, CDR1 MNHEY and CDR2 SMNVEV (reference sequence). This CDR3 is built from 15 residues. CDR3 sequence (DNA): TGTGCCAGCAGTTTACGCCTCACGGGGGGAGAGACCCAGTACTTC. Residues: CASSLRLTGGETQYF.

This clonotype appeared many times. V usage is TRBV29-1 and J usage is TRBJ2-2; TRBD2 might be the D (6 bases). V lost 1 base to trimming and J lost 2 bases, with 11 bases between them. The length of the CDR3 is 15 residues. Germline CDR1 is SQVTM and CDR2 is ANQGSEA. As DNA, the CDR3 is TGCAGCGTTGAAGGACGGGGACTCAACACCGGGGAGCTGTTTTTT. Translating it yields CSVEGRGLNTGELFF.

This clonotype was recorded many times. CDR3 protein: CASSRRGETGRQEKLFF. CDR3 nucleotide sequence: TGCGCCAGCAGCCGACGCGGGGAGACAGGGAGGCAAGAAAAACTGTTTTTT. The chain couples TRBV5-1 to TRBJ1-4; 7 bases fit TRBD1. The germline gives CDR1 SGHRS, CDR2 YFSETQ. J lost 8 bases, V lost 4 bases, and 17 bases had no gene match. The CDR3 totals 17 residues.

This clonotype was picked up a small number of times. The genes are TRBV20-1 and TRBJ2-1; D not certain. Trimming cost V 5 bases and J 0 bases, with 14 bases left between them. This CDR3 has 15 amino acids. The V gene's germline CDR1 is DFQATT and CDR2 SNEGSKA (reference sequence). The CDR3 here is CSAQGRTSSYNEQFF. Here the CDR3 DNA reads TGCAGTGCTCAAGGACGGACGAGCTCCTACAATGAGCAGTTCTTC.

The sample holds a few counts of this clonotype. The CDR3 DNA sequence: TGTGCCAGCACGAGCGGGGTCGAGACCCAGTACTTC. Amino acid sequence: CASTSGVETQYF. This chain connects TRBV25-1 to TRBJ2-5; 7 positions match TRBD2. The CDR3 consists of 12 residues. The germline V gene has CDR1 MGHDK and CDR2 SYGVNS. V shed 7 bases and J 5 bases; nucleotides not matched to a gene: 4.

The sample holds a few counts of this clonotype. The chain joins TRBV28 to TRBJ2-4; possibly TRBD2 for D (6 bases). The ends were cut back, 3 bases at V and 9 bases at J, with 15 bases in the middle. Germline CDR1 reads MDHEN; CDR2 reads SYDVKM. This CDR3 comprises 14 residues. CDR3 residues: CASSFRQGGGIQYF. The DNA of the CDR3 is TGTGCCAGCAGTTTCAGGCAGGGAGGTGGCATTCAGTACTTC.

This clonotype was counted a few times. The chain couples TRBV7-8 to TRBJ2-5; 9 bases align to TRBD1. Germline assignment: CDR1 SGHVS and CDR2 FQNEAQ. V trimming: 1 base; J trimming: 5 bases; junction bases outside the gene matches: 5. The length of the CDR3 is 15 residues. CDR3: CASSLDRGRVETQYF. Written as DNA, the CDR3 is TGTGCCAGCAGCTTAGACAGGGGGCGCGTGGAGACCCAGTACTTC.

This clonotype was picked up a small number of times. This sequence joins TRBV11-2 and TRBJ2-7; TRBD1 matches 7 bases. This CDR3 contains 16 residues. Unmatched junction bases numbered 10, after V lost 5 bases and J lost 0 bases. Germline CDR1 SGHAT, CDR2 FQNNGV. CDR3 sequence: CASSPRERGHSYEQYF. Here the CDR3 DNA reads TGTGCCAGCAGCCCCCGTGAGAGGGGGCACTCCTACGAGCAGTACTTC.

This clonotype was observed at least ten times. The genes are TRBV5-1 and TRBJ1-1; D is ambiguous. V lost 1 base to trimming and J lost 7 bases, with 11 bases between them. In germline, CDR1 is SGHRS, CDR2 YFSETQ. The CDR3 extends over 13 amino acids. CDR3 in DNA: TGCGCCAGCAGCTTGTCGGGGTGGGATGAAGCTTTCTTT. It yields the protein CASSLSGWDEAFF. The variable domain in full, completed from reference TRBV5-1 and TRBJ1-1, reads KAGVTQTPRYLIKTRGQQVTLSCSPISGHRSVSWYQQTPGQGLQFLFEYFSETQRNKGNFPGRFSGRQFSNSRSEMNVSTLELGDSALYLCASSLSGWDEAFFGQGTRLTVV.

This clonotype was counted many times. CDR3 DNA: TGCAGCGTTGAACGTATCTGGGGAGCTAGCGGGAAGAACACAGATACGCAGTATTTT. Translated: CSVERIWGASGKNTDTQYF. The chain joins TRBV29-1 to TRBJ2-3; 9 bases are a match to TRBD2. V was pared by 2 bases and J by 2 bases, with 17 bases of the junction left unmatched. Germline CDR1 and CDR2: SQVTM and ANQGSEA. There are 19 residues in the CDR3.

The chain joins TRBV20-1 to TRBJ2-4; D may be TRBD1 or TRBD2 (6 bases each). The CDR3 consists of 13 residues. Per the germline V gene, CDR1 is DFQATT and CDR2 is SNEGSKA (reference sequence). V was trimmed by 2 bases and J by 8 bases, leaving 13 bases between them. CDR3 in DNA: TGCAGTGCTAGATTGGAGGGGGAAGACATTCAGTACTTC. Amino acids: CSARLEGEDIQYF.

This clonotype has just a few counts. The V and J genes are TRBV28 and TRBJ1-2; D gene ambiguous. Germline V gene data show CDR1 as MDHEN and CDR2 as SYDVKM. The CDR3 covers 12 residues. V was pared by 7 bases and J by 6 bases, with 12 bases between. The CDR3 DNA reads as TGTGCCAGCATGGTAACCCGGAATGGCTACACCTTC. Amino acids: CASMVTRNGYTF.